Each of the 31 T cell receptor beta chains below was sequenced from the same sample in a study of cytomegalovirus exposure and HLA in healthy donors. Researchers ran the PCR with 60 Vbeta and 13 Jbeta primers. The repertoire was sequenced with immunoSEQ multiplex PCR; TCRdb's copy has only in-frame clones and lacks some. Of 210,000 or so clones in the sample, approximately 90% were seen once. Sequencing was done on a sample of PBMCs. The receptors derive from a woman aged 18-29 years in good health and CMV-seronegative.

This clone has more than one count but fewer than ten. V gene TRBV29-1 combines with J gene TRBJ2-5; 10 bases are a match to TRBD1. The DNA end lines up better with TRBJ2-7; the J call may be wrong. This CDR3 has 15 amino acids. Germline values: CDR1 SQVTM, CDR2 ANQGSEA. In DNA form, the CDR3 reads TGCAGCGTTGATTCCGGACAGGGGGAAATCAGCGAGCAGTACTTC. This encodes CSVDSGQGEISEQYF.

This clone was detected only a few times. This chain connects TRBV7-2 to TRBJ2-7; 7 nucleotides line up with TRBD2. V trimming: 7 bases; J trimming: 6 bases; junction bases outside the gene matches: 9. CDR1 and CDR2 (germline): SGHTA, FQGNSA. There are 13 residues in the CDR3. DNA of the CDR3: TGTGCCAGCAAAACTAGCGATGTTGCCGAGCAGTACTTC. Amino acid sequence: CASKTSDVAEQYF.

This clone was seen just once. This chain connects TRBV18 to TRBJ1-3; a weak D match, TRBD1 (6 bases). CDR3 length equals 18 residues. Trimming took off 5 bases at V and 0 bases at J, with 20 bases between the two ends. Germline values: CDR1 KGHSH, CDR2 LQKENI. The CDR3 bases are TGTGCCAGCTCAGACAAGACAGGCGGGCCCAGCTCTGGAAACACCATATATTTT. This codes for CASSDKTGGPSSGNTIYF. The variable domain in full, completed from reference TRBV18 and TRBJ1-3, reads NAGVMQNPRHLVRRRGQEARLRCSPMKGHSHVYWYRQLPEEGLKFMVYLQKENIIDESGMPKERFSAEFPKEGPSILRIQQVVRGDSAAYFCASSDKTGGPSSGNTIYFGEGSWLTVV.

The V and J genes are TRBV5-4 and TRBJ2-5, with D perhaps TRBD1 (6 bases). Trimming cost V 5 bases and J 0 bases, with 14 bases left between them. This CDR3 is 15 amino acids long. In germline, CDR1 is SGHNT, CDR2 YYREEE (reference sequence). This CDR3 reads CASRQSGQNQETQYF. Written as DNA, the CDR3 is TGTGCCAGCAGACAATCTGGACAGAACCAAGAGACCCAGTACTTC.

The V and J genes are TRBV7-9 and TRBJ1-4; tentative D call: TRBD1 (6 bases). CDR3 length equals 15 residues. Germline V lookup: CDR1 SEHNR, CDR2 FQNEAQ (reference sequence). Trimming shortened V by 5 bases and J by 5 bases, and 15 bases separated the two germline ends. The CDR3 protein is CASSARGGENEKLFF. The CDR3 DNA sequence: TGTGCCAGCAGCGCTCGCGGGGGCGAAAATGAAAAACTGTTTTTT.

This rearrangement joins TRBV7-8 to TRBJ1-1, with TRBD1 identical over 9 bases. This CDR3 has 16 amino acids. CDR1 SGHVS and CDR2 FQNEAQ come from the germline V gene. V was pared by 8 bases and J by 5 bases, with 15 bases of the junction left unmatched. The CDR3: CASGLSGGQGFTEAFF. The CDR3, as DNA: TGTGCCAGCGGCCTTTCCGGGGGACAGGGCTTTACTGAAGCTTTCTTT.

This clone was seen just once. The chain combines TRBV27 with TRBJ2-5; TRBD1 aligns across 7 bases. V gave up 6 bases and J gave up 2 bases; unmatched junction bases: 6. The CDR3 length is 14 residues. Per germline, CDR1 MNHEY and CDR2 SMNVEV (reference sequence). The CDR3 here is CASSLDRIQETQYF. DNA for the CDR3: TGTGCCAGCAGCTTGGACAGGATTCAAGAGACCCAGTACTTC.

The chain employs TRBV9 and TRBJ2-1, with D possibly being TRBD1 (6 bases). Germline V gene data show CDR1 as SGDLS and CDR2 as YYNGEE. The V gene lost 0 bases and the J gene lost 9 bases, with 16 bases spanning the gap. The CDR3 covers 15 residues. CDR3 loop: CASSVVEVRGGEQFF. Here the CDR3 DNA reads TGTGCCAGCAGCGTAGTAGAGGTGAGAGGGGGTGAGCAGTTCTTC.

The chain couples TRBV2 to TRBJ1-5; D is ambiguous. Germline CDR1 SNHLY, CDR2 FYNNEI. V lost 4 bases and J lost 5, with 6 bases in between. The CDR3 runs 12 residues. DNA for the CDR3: TGTGCCAGCAGTGCCCAATATCAGCCCCAGCATTTT. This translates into CASSAQYQPQHF.

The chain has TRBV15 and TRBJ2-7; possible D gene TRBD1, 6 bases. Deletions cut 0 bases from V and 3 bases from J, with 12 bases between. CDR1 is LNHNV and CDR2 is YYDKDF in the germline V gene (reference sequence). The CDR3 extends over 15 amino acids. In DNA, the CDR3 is TGTGCCACCAGCAGAGATCGGGGCAGGGGCTACGAGCAGTACTTC. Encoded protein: CATSRDRGRGYEQYF.

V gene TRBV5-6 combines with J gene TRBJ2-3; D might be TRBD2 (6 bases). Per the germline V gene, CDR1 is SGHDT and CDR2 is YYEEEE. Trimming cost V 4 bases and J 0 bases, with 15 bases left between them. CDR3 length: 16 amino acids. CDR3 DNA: TGTGCCAGCAGCCGGCACGGGGGTCCTAGCACAGATACGCAGTATTTT. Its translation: CASSRHGGPSTDTQYF.

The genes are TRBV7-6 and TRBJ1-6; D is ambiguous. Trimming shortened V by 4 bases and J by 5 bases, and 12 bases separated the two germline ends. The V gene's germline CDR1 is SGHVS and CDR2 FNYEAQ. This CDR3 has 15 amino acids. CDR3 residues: CASSSNSHNNSPLHF. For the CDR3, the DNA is TGTGCCAGCAGCTCAAACAGCCATAATAATTCACCCCTCCACTTT.

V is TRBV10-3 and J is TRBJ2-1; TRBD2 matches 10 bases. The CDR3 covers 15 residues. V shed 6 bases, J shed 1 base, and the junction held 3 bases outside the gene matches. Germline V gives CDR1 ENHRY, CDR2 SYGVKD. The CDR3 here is CAIREAGGSYNEQFF. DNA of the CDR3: TGTGCCATCAGGGAAGCGGGAGGGTCCTACAATGAGCAGTTCTTC.

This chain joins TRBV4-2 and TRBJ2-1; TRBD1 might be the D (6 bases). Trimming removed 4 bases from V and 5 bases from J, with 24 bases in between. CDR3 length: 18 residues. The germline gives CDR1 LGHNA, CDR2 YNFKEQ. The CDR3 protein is CASSRTEIQGLKDNEQFF. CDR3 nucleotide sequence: TGTGCCAGCAGCCGGACCGAGATTCAGGGGTTGAAGGACAATGAGCAGTTCTTC.

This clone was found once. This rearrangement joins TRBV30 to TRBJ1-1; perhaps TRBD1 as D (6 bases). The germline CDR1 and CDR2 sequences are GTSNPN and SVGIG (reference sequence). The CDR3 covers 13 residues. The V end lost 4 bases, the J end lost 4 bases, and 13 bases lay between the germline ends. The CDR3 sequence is CAWNVGGGTEAFF. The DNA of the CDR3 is TGTGCCTGGAATGTAGGGGGGGGCACTGAAGCTTTCTTT. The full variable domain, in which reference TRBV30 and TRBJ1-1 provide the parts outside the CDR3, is SQTIHQWPATLVQPVGSPLSLECTVEGTSNPNLYWYRQAAGRGLQLLFYSVGIGQISSEVPQNLSASRPQDRQFILSSKKLLLSDSGFYLCAWNVGGGTEAFFGQGTRLTVV.

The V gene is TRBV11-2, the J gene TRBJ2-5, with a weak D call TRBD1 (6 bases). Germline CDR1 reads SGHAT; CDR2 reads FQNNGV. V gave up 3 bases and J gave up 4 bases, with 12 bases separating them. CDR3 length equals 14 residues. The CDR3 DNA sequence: TGTGCCAGCAGCTTGCGAATACAGGGAGAGACCCAGTACTTC. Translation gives CASSLRIQGETQYF.

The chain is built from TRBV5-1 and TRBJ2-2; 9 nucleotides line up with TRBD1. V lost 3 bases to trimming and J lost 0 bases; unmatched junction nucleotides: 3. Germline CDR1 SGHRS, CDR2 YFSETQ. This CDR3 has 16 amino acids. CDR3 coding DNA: TGCGCCAGCAGCTCCCGACAGGGGGCGAACACCGGGGAGCTGTTTTTT. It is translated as CASSSRQGANTGELFF.

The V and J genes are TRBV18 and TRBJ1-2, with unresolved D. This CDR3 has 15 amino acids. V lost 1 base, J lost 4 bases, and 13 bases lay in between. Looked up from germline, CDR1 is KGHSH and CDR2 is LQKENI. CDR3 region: CASSPQGGPSYGYTF. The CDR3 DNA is TGTGCCAGCTCACCACAAGGAGGGCCCTCCTATGGCTACACCTTC.

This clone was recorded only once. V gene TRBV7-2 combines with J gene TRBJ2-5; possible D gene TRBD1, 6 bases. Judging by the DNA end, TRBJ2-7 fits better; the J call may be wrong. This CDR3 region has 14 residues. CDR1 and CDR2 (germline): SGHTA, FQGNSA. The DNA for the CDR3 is TGTGCCAGCAGCTTAGCGGGGACACTTTACGAGCAGTACTTC. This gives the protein CASSLAGTLYEQYF.

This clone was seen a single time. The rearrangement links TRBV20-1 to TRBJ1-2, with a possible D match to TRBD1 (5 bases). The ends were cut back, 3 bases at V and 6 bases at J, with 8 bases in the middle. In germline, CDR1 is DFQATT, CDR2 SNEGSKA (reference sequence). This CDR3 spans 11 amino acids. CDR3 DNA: TGCAGTGCTAGTCGGGGGGATGGCTACACCTTC. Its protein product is CSASRGDGYTF.

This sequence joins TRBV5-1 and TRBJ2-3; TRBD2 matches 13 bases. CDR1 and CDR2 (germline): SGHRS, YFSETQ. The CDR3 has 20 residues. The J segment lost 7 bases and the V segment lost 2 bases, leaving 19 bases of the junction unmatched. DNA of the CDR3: TGCGCCAGCAGCTTCGAACCGGGACTAGCGGGAAGTTGGGTCGGGAATACGCAGTATTTT. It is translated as CASSFEPGLAGSWVGNTQYF.

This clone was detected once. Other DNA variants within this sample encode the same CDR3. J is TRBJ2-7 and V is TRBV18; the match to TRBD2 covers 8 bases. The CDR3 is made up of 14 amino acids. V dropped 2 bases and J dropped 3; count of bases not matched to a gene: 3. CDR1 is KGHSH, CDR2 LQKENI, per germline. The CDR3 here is CASSPGTSGYEQYF. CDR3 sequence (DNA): TGTGCCAGCTCACCAGGGACTAGTGGCTACGAGCAGTACTTC.

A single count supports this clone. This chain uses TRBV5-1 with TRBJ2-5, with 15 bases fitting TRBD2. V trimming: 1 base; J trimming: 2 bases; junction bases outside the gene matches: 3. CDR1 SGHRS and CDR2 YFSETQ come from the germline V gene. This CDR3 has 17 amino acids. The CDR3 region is CASSLPGLAGGQETQYF. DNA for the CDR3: TGCGCCAGCAGCTTGCCCGGACTAGCGGGGGGGCAAGAGACCCAGTACTTC.

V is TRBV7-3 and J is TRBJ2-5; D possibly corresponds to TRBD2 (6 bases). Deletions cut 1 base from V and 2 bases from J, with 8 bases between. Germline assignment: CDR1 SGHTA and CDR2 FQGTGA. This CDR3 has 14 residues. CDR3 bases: TGTGCCAGCAGCTTAAGCGGGACGCAAGAGACCCAGTACTTC. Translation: CASSLSGTQETQYF.

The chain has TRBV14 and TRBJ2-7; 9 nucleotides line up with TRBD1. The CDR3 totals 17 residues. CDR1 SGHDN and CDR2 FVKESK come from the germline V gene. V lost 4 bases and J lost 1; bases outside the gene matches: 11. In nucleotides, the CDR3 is TGTGCCAGCAGCCTTGGGGGACAGGGTGCGTGGTCCTACGAGCAGTACTTC. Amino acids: CASSLGGQGAWSYEQYF.

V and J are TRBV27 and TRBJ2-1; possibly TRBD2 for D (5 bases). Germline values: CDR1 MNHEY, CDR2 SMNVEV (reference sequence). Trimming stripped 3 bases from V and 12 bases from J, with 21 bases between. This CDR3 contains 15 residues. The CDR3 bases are TGTGCCAGCAGTTTTTGGGTGCAGGATCCCAGCGGGCAGTTCTTC. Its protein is CASSFWVQDPSGQFF.

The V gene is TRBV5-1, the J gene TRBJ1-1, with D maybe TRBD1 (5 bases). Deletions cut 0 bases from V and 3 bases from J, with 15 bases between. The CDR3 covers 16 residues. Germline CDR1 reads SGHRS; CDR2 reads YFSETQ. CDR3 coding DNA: TGCGCCAGCAGCTTGGAAGGGGCAGGGTGGGACACTGAAGCTTTCTTT. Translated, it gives CASSLEGAGWDTEAFF.

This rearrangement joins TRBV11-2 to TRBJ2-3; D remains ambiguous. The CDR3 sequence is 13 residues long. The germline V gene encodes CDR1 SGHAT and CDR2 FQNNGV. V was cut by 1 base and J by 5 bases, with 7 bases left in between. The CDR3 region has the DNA TGTGCCAGCAGCTTAGCAGGTCTAGATACGCAGTATTTT. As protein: CASSLAGLDTQYF.

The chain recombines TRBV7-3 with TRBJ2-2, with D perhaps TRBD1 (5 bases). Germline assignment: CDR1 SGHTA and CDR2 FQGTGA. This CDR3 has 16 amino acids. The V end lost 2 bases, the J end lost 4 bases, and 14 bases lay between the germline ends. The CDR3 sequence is CASSLGAARGTGELFF. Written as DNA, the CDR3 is TGTGCCAGCAGCTTAGGGGCCGCTAGGGGCACCGGGGAGCTGTTTTTT.

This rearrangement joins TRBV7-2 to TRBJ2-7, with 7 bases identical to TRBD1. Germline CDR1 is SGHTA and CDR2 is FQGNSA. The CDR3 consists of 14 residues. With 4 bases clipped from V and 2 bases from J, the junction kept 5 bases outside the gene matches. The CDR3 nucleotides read TGTGCCAGCAGCTACGATCAGGGGGCCTACGAGCAGTACTTC. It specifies CASSYDQGAYEQYF.

CDR3 protein: CASSSSRLDRGTEAFF. CDR3 in DNA: TGTGCCAGCAGTTCCTCTAGGCTGGACAGGGGTACTGAAGCTTTCTTT. This chain joins TRBV2 and TRBJ1-1; TRBD1 aligns across 9 bases. The CDR3 has 16 amino acids. J was trimmed by 5 bases and V by 5 bases; bases with no gene match: 12. CDR1 SNHLY and CDR2 FYNNEI come from the germline V gene.